These 27 T cell receptor beta chains came from one sample sequenced in a study of radiation and T cells in renal cell carcinoma. Sequenced by immunoSEQ multiplex PCR; TCRdb stores in-frame clones only, minus some. Among 140,000 or so clones listed, roughly 90% were seen once. Time point specified: blood 4 weeks post-SBRT, at nephrectomy. Treatment given: 15 Gy SBRT to primary tumor, nephrectomy 4 weeks later. The sample here was blood, taken from a patient whose treatment included radiotherapy and nephrectomy. The origin of the receptors is a woman between 50 and 59 years old with renal cell carcinoma.

The chain has TRBV9 and TRBJ2-1, with D perhaps TRBD1 (6 bases). Trimming stripped 3 bases from V and 1 base from J, with 11 bases between. The CDR3 spans 15 residues. The germline V gene encodes CDR1 SGDLS and CDR2 YYNGEE. CDR3 amino acids: CASSAQGSSYNEQFF. Written as DNA, the CDR3 is TGTGCCAGCAGCGCACAGGGTAGTTCCTACAATGAGCAGTTCTTC.

This clone was seen a handful of times. The rearrangement links TRBV13 to TRBJ1-4; D is perhaps TRBD1 (5 bases). The CDR3 is made up of 13 amino acids. The germline V gene encodes CDR1 PRHDT and CDR2 FYEKMQ (reference sequence). The ends were cut back, 5 bases at V and 12 bases at J, with 16 bases in the middle. DNA for the CDR3: TGTGCCAGCAGCCACGCCAGAAGAGGGGAACTGTTTTTT. This gives the protein CASSHARRGELFF.

V usage is TRBV9 and J usage is TRBJ2-1; TRBD2 agrees at 12 bases. In germline, CDR1 is SGDLS, CDR2 YYNGEE. J lost 0 bases, V lost 4 bases, and 11 bases had no gene match. This CDR3 has 19 residues. The CDR3: CASSLRGTSGFSSYNEQFF. DNA of the CDR3: TGTGCCAGCAGCCTTAGAGGGACTAGCGGGTTTAGCTCCTACAATGAGCAGTTCTTC.

This clone was observed a single time. The rearrangement uses TRBV6-5 and TRBJ1-1; no firm D call. The CDR3 runs 13 residues. Germline V gene sequence: CDR1 MNHEY, CDR2 SVGAGI. Trimming removed 5 bases at V and 1 base at J, with 8 bases between. The CDR3 sequence is CASSGRSNTEAFF. The CDR3 region has the DNA TGTGCCAGCAGTGGCCGGTCGAACACTGAAGCTTTCTTT.

V and J are TRBV7-9 and TRBJ1-2; 7 bases align to TRBD1. The germline V gene has CDR1 SEHNR and CDR2 FQNEAQ (reference sequence). The CDR3 extends over 13 amino acids. The ends lost 3 bases at V and 7 bases at J; junction bases unmatched: 5. Here the CDR3 DNA reads TGTGCCAGCAGCTTCCGACAGGGAGCTGGCTACACCTTC. It translates to CASSFRQGAGYTF.

This clone turned up a few times. The chain joins TRBV6-4 to TRBJ1-5; 7 nucleotides match TRBD1. The J segment lost 7 bases and the V segment lost 6 bases, leaving 6 bases of the junction unmatched. Germline V gene lookup returns CDR1 MRHNA and CDR2 SNTAGT. The CDR3 is 13 residues long. The CDR3 reads CASSGDRGQPQHF. The CDR3, as DNA: TGTGCCAGCAGCGGGGACAGAGGGCAGCCCCAGCATTTT.

The V gene is TRBV7-9, the J gene TRBJ2-1; D uncertain. CDR1 SEHNR and CDR2 FQNEAQ come from the germline V gene (reference sequence). The CDR3 has 12 amino acids. V was clipped by 0 bases and J by 3 bases, with 0 bases between them. CDR3 sequence: CASSLAYNEQFF. The DNA for the CDR3 is TGTGCCAGCAGCTTAGCCTACAATGAGCAGTTCTTC.

For the CDR3, the DNA is TGTGCCAGCAGCCCCCCCGGGGGGGCCGGAGATACGCAGTATTTT. Translation: CASSPPGGAGDTQYF. The chain employs TRBV7-2 and TRBJ2-3, with TRBD2 identical over 8 bases. The CDR3 extends over 15 amino acids. V trimming: 5 bases; J trimming: 5 bases; junction bases outside the gene matches: 9. The germline gives CDR1 SGHTA, CDR2 FQGNSA.

There are a few counts of this clone. V gene TRBV9 combines with J gene TRBJ2-2; D might be TRBD1 or TRBD2, each matching 5 bases. The V end lost 7 bases, the J end lost 11 bases, and 12 bases lay between the germline ends. CDR3 length equals 11 residues. The V gene's germline CDR1 is SGDLS and CDR2 YYNGEE. Written as DNA, the CDR3 is TGTGCCAGCGGGGGTGGTAGAGAGCTGTTTTTT. Translating gives CASGGGRELFF.

A few counts support this clone. The chain employs TRBV5-1 and TRBJ1-1; D not certain. Germline CDR1 SGHRS, CDR2 YFSETQ. The CDR3 consists of 14 residues. Trimming took off 3 bases at V and 5 bases at J, with 14 bases between the two ends. The CDR3 loop is CASSSTSQATEAFF. CDR3 DNA sequence: TGCGCCAGCAGCTCGACTTCCCAAGCGACTGAAGCTTTCTTT. The whole variable domain, remainder taken from reference TRBV5-1 and TRBJ1-1, is KAGVTQTPRYLIKTRGQQVTLSCSPISGHRSVSWYQQTPGQGLQFLFEYFSETQRNKGNFPGRFSGRQFSNSRSEMNVSTLELGDSALYLCASSSTSQATEAFFGQGTRLTVV.

The chain combines TRBV28 with TRBJ2-6; D is perhaps TRBD2 (6 bases). The CDR3 consists of 15 residues. V gave up 10 bases and J gave up 2 bases, with 15 bases separating them. Germline CDR1 is MDHEN and CDR2 is SYDVKM. The CDR3, as DNA: TGTGCCACGGGACTCCTAAGGACTGGGGCCAACGTCCTGACTTTC. It encodes CATGLLRTGANVLTF.

V gene TRBV19 combines with J gene TRBJ2-5, with D perhaps matching TRBD2 (6 bases). Germline values: CDR1 LNHDA, CDR2 SQIVND (reference sequence). Trimming took off 2 bases at V and 5 bases at J, with 9 bases between the two ends. This CDR3 region has 13 residues. The CDR3 coding sequence is TGTGCCAGTAGTATAACTGGGAGGGAGACCCAGTACTTC. It yields the protein CASSITGRETQYF.

The chain carries TRBV7-7 and TRBJ2-5, with 12 nucleotides matching TRBD2. Germline assignment: CDR1 SSHAT and CDR2 FNYEAQ (reference sequence). This CDR3 comprises 16 residues. The ends lost 1 base at V and 5 bases at J; junction bases unmatched: 5. CDR3 amino acids: CASSLDLAGGQETQYF. CDR3 bases: TGTGCCAGCAGCTTAGATCTAGCGGGGGGGCAGGAGACCCAGTACTTC.

Here the CDR3 reads CASIPPAPGGNTIYF. The CDR3 nucleotides read TGTGCCAGCATCCCCCCGGCCCCGGGGGGAAACACCATATATTTT. The chain joins TRBV28 to TRBJ1-3; D not resolved. Per germline, CDR1 MDHEN and CDR2 SYDVKM. The V and J ends lost 7 bases and 4 bases respectively, with 17 bases between them. The CDR3 is made up of 15 amino acids.

The J gene is TRBJ2-5, the V gene TRBV5-6; a possible D gene is TRBD1 (5 bases). This CDR3 contains 13 residues. The germline V gene encodes CDR1 SGHDT and CDR2 YYEEEE. V lost 5 bases, J lost 4 bases, and 12 bases lay in between. DNA for the CDR3: TGTGCCAGCAGGTGGGGTAGGGGAGAGACCCAGTACTTC. Translation gives CASRWGRGETQYF.

The gene calls are TRBV7-2 and TRBJ2-5; D unresolved. The CDR3 has 14 residues. Trimming removed 1 base at V and 2 bases at J, with 8 bases between. The germline gives CDR1 SGHTA, CDR2 FQGNSA. The CDR3 nucleotides read TGTGCCAGCAGCTTAGATCCGGAACAAGAGACCCAGTACTTC. Translating gives CASSLDPEQETQYF.

With regard to this clone: The sample carries other DNA sequences with the same CDR3. CDR3 DNA sequence: TGTGCCAGCAGCTTGGACAGGGACTCCCTCTACGAGCAGTACTTC. Translated, it gives CASSLDRDSLYEQYF. The V and J genes are TRBV7-2 and TRBJ2-7, with 8 bases matching TRBD1. Germline trimming cut 3 bases from V and 3 bases from J; bases unmatched to any gene: 7. Germline V gene sequence: CDR1 SGHTA, CDR2 FQGNSA. This CDR3 is built from 15 residues.

For the CDR3, the DNA is TGTGCCTGCCTTCGCGGGGTTTCCTACGAGCAGTACTTC. Its translation: CACLRGVSYEQYF. The gene calls are TRBV2 and TRBJ2-7; a weak D match, TRBD2 (6 bases). This CDR3 has 13 amino acids. Germline lookup yields CDR1 SNHLY and CDR2 FYNNEI. The V end lost 11 bases, the J end lost 1 base, and 15 bases lay between the germline ends.

The chain is built from TRBV5-1 and TRBJ1-2; 9 bases line up with TRBD1. The length of the CDR3 is 18 residues. The V and J ends lost 0 bases and 4 bases, in that order; junction bases with no gene match: 13. Germline CDR1 and CDR2: SGHRS and YFSETQ. This chain's CDR3 is CASSLGRGSGQGFYGYTF. The DNA for the CDR3 is TGCGCCAGCAGCTTGGGTCGGGGTTCGGGACAGGGATTCTATGGCTACACCTTC.

J is TRBJ2-5 and V is TRBV25-1; 10 bases line up with TRBD1. Germline V gene lookup returns CDR1 MGHDK and CDR2 SYGVNS. The CDR3 consists of 15 residues. Germline trimming cut 2 bases from V and 4 bases from J; bases unmatched to any gene: 4. The CDR3 loop reads CASSELGTGVETQYF. CDR3 nucleotides: TGTGCCAGCAGTGAACTGGGGACAGGGGTAGAGACCCAGTACTTC.

As regards this clone: Given the absence of the conserved phenylalanine or tryptophan at the CDR3 end, a read error is likely. The DNA is omitted, as the CDR3 cannot be located on it reliably, and the CDR3 follows TCRdb's listing. The gene calls are TRBV7-9 and TRBJ2-7; the D call in the table, TRBD2, was not verified against the DNA. Both ends counted, the CDR3 spans 13 residues. Looked up from germline, CDR1 is SEHNR and CDR2 is FQNEAQ (reference sequence). CDR3 in amino acids: CASSPNGEVGPHL.

The V and J genes are TRBV7-2 and TRBJ1-4; tentatively, D is TRBD1 (5 bases). The CDR3 has 15 residues. Trimming shortened V by 4 bases and J by 3 bases, and 12 bases separated the two germline ends. The germline V gene has CDR1 SGHTA and CDR2 FQGNSA. The chain's CDR3 is CASSYPGAANEKLFF. Here the CDR3 DNA reads TGTGCCAGCAGCTACCCCGGGGCGGCTAATGAAAAACTGTTTTTT. Combining the CDR3 with reference TRBV7-2 and TRBJ1-4 gives the whole variable domain GAGVSQSPSNKVTEKGKDVELRCDPISGHTALYWYRQSLGQGLEFLIYFQGNSAPDKSGLPSDRFSAERTGGSVSTLTIQRTQQEDSAVYLCASSYPGAANEKLFFGSGTQLSVL.

This clone was counted only a few times. V is TRBV9 and J is TRBJ2-7; maybe TRBD1 (5 bases). This CDR3 has 14 amino acids. In germline, CDR1 is SGDLS, CDR2 YYNGEE. V lost 3 bases and J lost 6, with 16 bases in between. CDR3 DNA: TGTGCCAGCAGCGCTACGTGGGGCGATGGCGAGCAGTACTTC. Translation gives CASSATWGDGEQYF.

The chain is built from TRBV14 and TRBJ2-2; no firm D call. Trimming stripped 1 base from V and 6 bases from J, with 9 bases between. CDR3 length: 14 amino acids. Germline-derived CDR1 and CDR2 are SGHDN and FVKESK. The CDR3 here is CASSQVVGSGELFF. In DNA, the CDR3 is TGTGCCAGCAGCCAAGTGGTTGGTTCCGGGGAGCTGTTTTTT.

The chain couples TRBV28 to TRBJ1-5; D is undetermined. CDR3 length: 13 amino acids. Germline values: CDR1 MDHEN, CDR2 SYDVKM. Deletions cut 6 bases from V and 2 bases from J, with 8 bases between. This chain's CDR3 is CASREMGNQPQHF. In DNA, the CDR3 is TGTGCCAGCAGAGAAATGGGCAATCAGCCCCAGCATTTT.

The chain recombines TRBV13 with TRBJ2-5; D remains ambiguous. Trimming pared 2 bases from V and 5 bases from J, leaving 6 bases between. CDR1 is PRHDT, CDR2 FYEKMQ, per germline (reference sequence). This CDR3 is 12 amino acids long. The CDR3 region is CASSLQGETQYF. The CDR3 coding sequence is TGTGCCAGCAGCTTACAAGGGGAGACCCAGTACTTC.

The chain is built from TRBV5-1 and TRBJ2-5; D gene ambiguous. V gave up 6 bases and J gave up 8 bases, with 11 bases separating them. The CDR3 extends over 11 amino acids. CDR1 and CDR2 from the germline V gene are SGHRS and YFSETQ. CDR3 region: CASIAGPTQYF. The CDR3 DNA follows: TGCGCCAGCATCGCAGGCCCTACCCAGTACTTC.